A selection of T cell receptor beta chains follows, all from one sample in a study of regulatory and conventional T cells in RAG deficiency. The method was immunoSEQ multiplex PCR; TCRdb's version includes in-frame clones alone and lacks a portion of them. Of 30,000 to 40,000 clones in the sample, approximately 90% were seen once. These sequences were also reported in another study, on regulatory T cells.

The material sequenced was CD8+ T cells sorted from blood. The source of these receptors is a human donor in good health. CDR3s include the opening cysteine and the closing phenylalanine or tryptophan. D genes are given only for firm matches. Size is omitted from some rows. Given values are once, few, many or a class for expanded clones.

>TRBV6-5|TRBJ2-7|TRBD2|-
CASSGSGMAYEQYF
TGTGCCAGCAGTGGTAGCGGGATGGCCTACGAGCAGTACTTC
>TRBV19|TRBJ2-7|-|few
CASRSTTGDHEQYF
TGTGCCAGTAGGTCGACGACCGGGGACCACGAGCAGTACTTC
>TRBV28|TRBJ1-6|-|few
CASSYNSPLHF
TGTGCCAGCAGCTATAATTCACCCCTCCACTTT
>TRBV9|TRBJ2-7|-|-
CASSVASSGYEQYF
TGTGCCAGCAGCGTAGCTTCGTCGGGCTACGAGCAGTACTTC
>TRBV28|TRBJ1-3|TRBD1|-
CASNAGQGLHTIYF
TGTGCCAGCAACGCGGGACAGGGGTTGCACACCATATATTTT
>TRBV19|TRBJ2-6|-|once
CASSRGRGVSGANVLTF
TGTGCCAGTAGTCGAGGCAGGGGGGTCTCTGGGGCCAACGTCCTGACTTTC
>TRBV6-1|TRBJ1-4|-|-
CASTTDNKGEKLFF
TGTGCCAGCACTACCGACAACAAGGGGGAAAAACTGTTTTTT
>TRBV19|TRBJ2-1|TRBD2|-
CATSGGANEQFF
TGTGCCACCAGCGGGGGGGCCAATGAGCAGTTCTTC
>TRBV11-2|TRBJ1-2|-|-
CASSLGQAIYGYTF
TGTGCCAGCAGCTTAGGACAGGCTATATATGGCTACACCTTC
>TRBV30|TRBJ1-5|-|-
CAWSPMEGQPQHF
TGTGCCTGGAGTCCAATGGAGGGTCAGCCCCAGCATTTT
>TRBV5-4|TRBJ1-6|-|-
CASSSGLNKNNSPLHF
TGTGCCAGCAGCTCCGGCCTCAATAAGAATAATTCACCCCTCCACTTT
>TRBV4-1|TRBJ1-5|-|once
CASSQGPEGSNQPQHF
TGCGCCAGCAGCCAGGGTCCGGAGGGGAGCAATCAGCCCCAGCATTTT
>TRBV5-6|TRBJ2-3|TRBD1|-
CASSSRDRGLTDTQYF
TGTGCCAGCAGCTCCCGGGACAGGGGGCTCACAGATACGCAGTATTTT
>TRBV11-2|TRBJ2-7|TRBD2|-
CASSPRLAGTYEQYF
TGTGCCAGCAGCCCCCGACTAGCGGGGACCTACGAGCAGTACTTC
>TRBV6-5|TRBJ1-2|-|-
CASSYGQGLDYTF
TGTGCCAGCAGTTACGGGCAGGGGTTGGACTACACCTTC
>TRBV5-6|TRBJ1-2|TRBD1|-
CASSSGTGILNGYTF
TGTGCCAGCAGCTCCGGGACAGGGATTTTGAATGGCTACACCTTC
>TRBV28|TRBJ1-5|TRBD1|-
CASSLGQGAGQPQHF
TGTGCCAGCAGCCTCGGACAGGGGGCCGGCCAGCCCCAGCATTTT
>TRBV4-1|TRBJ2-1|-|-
CASSQATSLYNEQFF
TGCGCCAGCAGCCAAGCCACGTCCCTCTACAATGAGCAGTTCTTC
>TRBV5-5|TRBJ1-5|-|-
CASSLGVSNQPQHF
TGTGCCAGCAGCTTAGGGGTTTCCAATCAGCCCCAGCATTTT
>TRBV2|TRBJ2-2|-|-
CASSMGSNTGELFF
TGTGCCAGTTCTATGGGGTCGAACACCGGGGAGCTGTTTTTT
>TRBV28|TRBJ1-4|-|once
CASRETSGEKLFF
TGTGCCAGCAGAGAGACCTCAGGGGAAAAACTGTTTTTT
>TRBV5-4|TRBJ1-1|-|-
CASSLFGGGDTEAFF
TGTGCCAGCAGCTTGTTCGGGGGCGGCGACACTGAAGCTTTCTTT
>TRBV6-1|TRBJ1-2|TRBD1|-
CASSSDRVIFGYTF
TGTGCCAGCAGCTCGGACAGGGTGATCTTCGGCTACACCTTC
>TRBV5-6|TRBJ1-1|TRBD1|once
CASSLLGQGADEAFF
TGTGCCAGCAGCTTGTTGGGACAGGGGGCAGATGAAGCTTTCTTT
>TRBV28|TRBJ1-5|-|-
CASSERPRSAQHF
TGTGCCAGCAGTGAGAGGCCCCGGTCAGCCCAGCATTTT
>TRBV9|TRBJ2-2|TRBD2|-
CASKRGPTGELFF
TGTGCCAGCAAGCGGGGGCCCACCGGGGAGCTGTTTTTT
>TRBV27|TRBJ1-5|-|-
CASSQGIRNQPQHF
TGTGCCAGCAGCCAAGGTATTCGCAATCAGCCCCAGCATTTT
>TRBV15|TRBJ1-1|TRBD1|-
CATSRVRDRAPNTEAFF
TGTGCCACCAGCAGGGTTCGCGACAGGGCACCGAACACTGAAGCTTTCTTT
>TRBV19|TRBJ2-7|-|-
CASSIDRAYEQYF
TGTGCCAGTAGTATAGACAGAGCCTACGAGCAGTACTTC
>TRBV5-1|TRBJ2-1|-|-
CASSLAVFSATSYNEQFF
TGCGCCAGCAGCTTGGCCGTCTTTTCCGCTACCTCCTACAATGAGCAGTTCTTC
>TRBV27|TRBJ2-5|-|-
CASSPARKTQETQYF
TGTGCCAGCAGCCCCGCCCGTAAGACCCAAGAGACCCAGTACTTC
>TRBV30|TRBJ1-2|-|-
CAWMAGFYGYTF
TGTGCCTGGATGGCAGGGTTTTACGGCTACACCTTC
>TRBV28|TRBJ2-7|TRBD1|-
CASSHPGQGPYEQYF
TGTGCCAGCAGTCATCCGGGACAGGGCCCCTACGAGCAGTACTTC
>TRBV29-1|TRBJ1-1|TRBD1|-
CSVDRGGQAAGRNTEAFF
TGCAGCGTTGATAGAGGGGGACAGGCCGCAGGTAGGAACACTGAAGCTTTCTTT
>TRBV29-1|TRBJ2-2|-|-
CSVQDFLKGELFF
TGCAGCGTTCAGGACTTCTTGAAGGGGGAGCTGTTTTTT
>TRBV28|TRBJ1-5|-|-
CASRQDNQPQHF
TGTGCCAGCCGACAGGACAATCAGCCCCAGCATTTT
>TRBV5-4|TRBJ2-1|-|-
CASSFPGQGYNEQFF
TGTGCCAGCAGCTTTCCGGGACAAGGTTACAATGAGCAGTTCTTC
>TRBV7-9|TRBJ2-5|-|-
CASSLEGGGRTRGETQYF
TGTGCCAGCAGCTTAGAGGGGGGGGGCCGCACAAGGGGGGAGACCCAGTACTTC
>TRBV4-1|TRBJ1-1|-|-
CASSQGLVQFNPEAFF
TGCGCCAGCAGCCAAGGACTCGTACAGTTTAACCCTGAAGCTTTCTTT
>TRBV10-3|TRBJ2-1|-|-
CASSYSSEQFF
TGTGCCAGCAGTTACTCAAGTGAGCAGTTCTTC
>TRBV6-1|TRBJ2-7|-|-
CASRSSSSYEQYF
TGTGCCAGCAGAAGTTCCAGCTCCTACGAGCAGTACTTC
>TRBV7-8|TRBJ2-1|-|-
CASSLAQGPSNEQFF
TGTGCCAGCAGCTTAGCTCAGGGGCCATCCAATGAGCAGTTCTTC
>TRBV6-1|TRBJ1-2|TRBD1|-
CAISSGGRGYGYTF
TGTGCCATTAGCTCAGGGGGACGAGGCTATGGCTACACCTTC
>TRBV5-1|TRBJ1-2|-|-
CASSSPGLGPGYTF
TGCGCCAGCAGCTCGCCGGGACTCGGCCCTGGCTACACCTTC
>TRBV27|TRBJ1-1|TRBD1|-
CASRLQGHRTEAFF
TGTGCCAGCAGGCTACAGGGGCACAGGACTGAAGCTTTCTTT
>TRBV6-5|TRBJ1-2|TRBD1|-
CASSQTTTGLNGYTF
TGTGCCAGCAGTCAAACTACGACAGGGCTGAATGGCTACACCTTC
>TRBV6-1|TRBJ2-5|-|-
CASTDGETQYF
TGTGCCAGCACAGACGGGGAGACCCAGTACTTC